The entry below describes one TCR beta chain. This clone appeared a single time. No cognate antigen has been identified for it. Per-base qualities were not stored, and no clone one base away is much larger. These data come from a study of cytomegalovirus exposure and HLA in healthy donors (dated by TCRdb to 2016 to 2017). The study in broad terms: According to an earlier analysis of a few hundred of the donors, about 180 million T cells yielded 95 million to 140 million unique TCR beta sequences and about 300 Gb of sequence data. On average, roughly 250,000 unique TCR beta nucleotide sequences were sequenced per donor among a few hundred genotyped donors of the cohort, with roughly a sixth of those sequences being non-productive. Both class I and class II loci were covered by HLA typing, at four-digit resolution. A later genetic analysis took genome-wide SNP genotypes for about 55% of the 666 donors and used that subset as a discovery cohort. To study patterns of TCR occurrence, a later analysis re-analyzed previously published TCR beta repertoires from 666 donors and added high-resolution HLA genotyping. Typing coverage differed by locus: A, B, C, DRB1 and DQB1 were typed in about 629-630 donors, DQA1 in 500 to 550, DPA1 in 600 to 610, and DPB1 in just under 480. Several DR-DQ haplotypes were treated as single units for association and clustering because of strong linkage in the cohort. The study aimed to test whether cataloging public T cell receptors could reveal signatures of past pathogen exposure. Approximately 300 gigabases of sequencing data and approximately 93 million unique TCR sequences were included in an early release covering about 600 HLA-typed donors. Donor age, sex, ethnicity and CMV serostatus were compiled alongside the repertoire data. High-throughput TCR immunosequencing, statistical association of individual TCRs with disease status, and machine learning were combined to predict cytomegalovirus infection status. All discovery cohort repertoires had been generated using a single sequencing platform. In an earlier analysis of about 590 of the donors, high-throughput TCR beta sequencing was used to judge whether each TCR beta V gene segment behaved as functional or pseudogenic. Using immunosequencing, the study profiled T cell repertoires from approximately 700 subjects and related those repertoires to cytomegalovirus serostatus. Besides the first cohort of roughly 700 subjects, a separate validation cohort made up of 120 different subjects was used. In the later analysis, no new phenotypic data were used to find candidate immune exposures; instead, reliance was placed on TCR beta sequences and their occurrence across donors. Among the roughly 390 genotyped donors, around 81% belonged to the genetic ancestry cluster associated with self-reported Caucasian donors.

Library preparation was by the immunoSEQ multiplex PCR assay. The multiplex PCR relied on a mix of 60 forward primers for TCR Vbeta segments and 13 reverse primers for TCR Jbeta segments. Amplification of the CDR3 region of rearranged TCR beta genes was performed with a multiplex PCR assay on genomic DNA. The Illumina HiSeq System was used to sequence the amplified TCR beta libraries as 87-base-pair reads. From the authors' description of their analysis: Across the 600 to 700 repertoires, a later analysis counted 80 million or so unique TCR beta chains, roughly 11 million of which were shared by at least two donors. Raw reads were error-corrected and collapsed into unique sequences with a nearest-neighbor algorithm that merged closely related sequences to remove PCR and sequencing errors. To assign V, D and J gene segments, CDR3 sequences were aligned to IMGT reference sequences. For a sequence to be retained, a match of at least six nucleotides was required to both a V gene segment and a J gene segment. A rearrangement was called productive if the CDR3 had no stop codons and remained in frame with V and J, and every other rearrangement was called non-productive. CDR3 was defined according to IMGT convention as the region running from the second conserved V-encoded cysteine to the conserved J-encoded phenylalanine. In an earlier analysis of just under 600 of the donors, sequences lacking an unambiguous match to a single V gene segment were excluded. An earlier analysis of a few hundred of the donors called V segments functional above 56.7% productive rearrangements and segregating when the between-donor standard deviation exceeded 5%. To diagnose cytomegalovirus status from the catalog of TCR beta chain sequences, a statistical classification framework was built. In a later analysis, V and J genes were assigned by comparing TCR nucleotide sequences against IMGT/GENE-DB human TR gene sequences. The TCRdist pipeline was used in a later analysis to assign CDR3 sequences and most-parsimonious VDJ recombination scenarios. In a later analysis, each TCR beta chain was defined by its CDR3 amino acid sequence together with its V-gene family, and reads lacking a unique V-gene family were excluded. As a way to deal with suspected cross-contamination and a sequencing artifact, a later analysis dropped hundreds of nucleotide sequences that were highly shared and had low generation probability. A later analysis calculated a clonal expansion index for each public chain from normalized within-repertoire ranks of inferred template counts. In a later analysis, generation probabilities were computed using a VDJ recombination model fitted to out-of-frame rearrangements, and the results were checked against IGoR. In a later analysis, TCR-TCR, TCR-HLA and TCR-CMV co-occurrence was scored with hypergeometric tests, and a repertoire-size bias correction was applied to TCR pairs. To estimate false discovery rates, a later analysis permuted the HLA or CMV assignments 20 times. In a later analysis, co-occurring TCRs were grouped with DBSCAN, and TCRdist sequence similarity was added when clustering was performed within HLA-allele-positive subsets. Co-occurrence clustering excluded repertoires with fewer than 30,000 or more than 120,000 public chains, plus five with anomalous nucleotide sharing. TCRdb took over this immuneACCESS table, retaining in-frame rearrangements with V and J assigned. Such tables are incomplete; in checked studies, under half of the missing clones stem from an unresolved V gene, and the remainder is unexplained. V and J calls and clone size follow that table, whereas D and trimming were derived from the DNA. The sample has 84,000 or so clones on record, more than 60% of them singletons. The top ten hold around 3% of the sample.

In total, roughly 710 healthy bone marrow donors made up the cohort. At the time of sampling, all cohort members were nominally healthy, though unrecorded immune exposures were likely present. The donor was CMV seronegative and was included in the group of 352 seronegative cohort members. Every donor gave a peripheral blood sample, and the peripheral blood mononuclear cells from that sample were used for TCR beta sequencing. The Qiagen DNeasy Blood Extraction Kit was used to extract genomic DNA from the blood cell samples. Based on the germline V gene, the CDR1 and CDR2 sequences are SGHRS and YFSETQ. Spanning cysteine to phenylalanine, the CDR3 consists of 14 amino acids. Left in the record is the CDR3 DNA by itself, 42 bases read in frame from the first base. V lost 5 bases and J lost 9 bases; the stretch between them is 20 bases long. Results and caveats for the whole study, not just this receptor: In a later genetic analysis, a missense DCLRE1C variant was associated with V-gene and J-gene trimming of TCR beta chains, and the association was replicated in an independent cohort. A further reported finding was that TCR beta sequences accurately predicted the HLA-A and HLA-B alleles for most subjects in the first cohort. Roughly uniform sequencing depth across donors was assumed in presence/absence analyses, although this assumption may not hold. A later analysis reported that several top co-occurrence clusters appeared linked to parvovirus B19, influenza, CMV and Epstein-Barr virus. The only immune exposure information available for the cohort was CMV serostatus. The earlier analysis of a few hundred of the donors excluded seventeen rarely observed V segments, including chromosome 9 orphons, because counts were too low. The 87-base-pair reads could not distinguish some IMGT-functional V segments, including TRBV6-2 and TRBV6-3, so those segments were excluded. According to a later analysis, TCR association rates differed among HLA loci, with DRB1 alleles showing the most associated TCRs and HLA-C alleles showing the fewest. In a later analysis, most CMV-associated TCR beta chains were found to appear HLA-restricted, with HLA associations seemingly driven largely by CMV exposure. The cohort was sequenced for TCR beta chains only, and without alpha or paired-chain data the features that could be detected were limited. Linkage disequilibrium might explain the correlated functional status among segregating V segments, but an unknown experimental factor could not be ruled out. The study gave a list of under 200 TCR beta chains associated with cytomegalovirus. When HLA alleles, especially DR and DQ, strongly co-occurred, TCR associations were difficult to assign to individual alleles. Broadly in line with IMGT annotations, most TCR beta V segments showed up in productive rearrangements about 87% or about 30% of the time in an earlier analysis of about 500 of the donors. The authors suggested that the approach could potentially be generalized to other disease states and immunological phenotypes. According to a later genetic analysis, donors in an Asian-associated ancestry cluster had fewer N-insertions in productive TCRs than the approximately 690-donor mean. A cluster of highly shared sequence variants was judged likely to be a technical artifact of the sequencing pipeline. Because HLA typing was missing for some donors at each locus, association tests included only the typed subset. Cytomegalovirus status was reported to be diagnosed by the classifier with high specificity and sensitivity in both the original and validation cohorts. In vitro tests confirmed that three of the cytomegalovirus-associated TCR beta chains recognize cytomegalovirus antigens. A later analysis found that HLA-associated TCR beta chains were more clonally expanded and had lower generation probabilities than equally common non-associated chains. While some public TCRs were present in many individuals, most TCR sequences turned up only very rarely across donors. In a later analysis, over 15,000 TCR beta sequences were associated with specific HLA alleles at a false discovery rate of 0.05.

The chain joins TRBV5-1 to TRBJ1-1; no D gene can be assigned with confidence. The sequence was collected from a man aged 25-45 years in good health and CMV-seronegative. The sequenced sample was PBMCs. CDR3 loop: CASRASPGTEKAFF. The DNA is TGCGCCAGCAGGGCCTCCCCGGGAACAGAAAAAGCTTTCTTT.